This TCR beta chain was recorded in a study of OX40 agonist ivuxolimab in advanced cancers. In the study overall: An agonistic human IgG2 monoclonal antibody against OX40 (CD134) was given. Whole-study findings and limits: Compared with CD4+, CD8+ T cells on average had more expanded clones.

The CDR3 has 16 amino acids. Germline V CDR1 and CDR2: MDHEN, SYDVKM. Trimming at V came to 1 base and at J to 10 bases, leaving 9 bases not matched to a gene. Worth noting for this clone: Its antigen is currently unknown.

Only in-frame clones appear in the TCRdb table, and some are missing; sequencing was by immunoSEQ multiplex PCR. Here the sample spans about 67,000 clones, more than 85% being singletons. Specimen: CD4+ or CD8+ T cells sorted from blood, collected in a trial of the OX40 agonist ivuxolimab. This sequence originates from an adult with an advanced solid tumor such as melanoma, head and neck, liver or kidney cancer. The chain recombines TRBV28 with TRBJ1-6; 8 bases align to TRBD1. The CDR3 spells CASSLYLGTGPSPLHF. The CDR3 nucleotides are TGTGCCAGCAGTTTATATCTCGGGACAGGCCCCTCACCCCTCCACTTT.